This TCR beta chain is from a study of OX40 agonist ivuxolimab in advanced cancers. Background on the study: In this cohort, patients received ivuxolimab, an agonistic anti-OX40 (CD134) antibody. Among those treated, three patients had partial responses, one with hepatocellular carcinoma and two with cutaneous melanoma.

Overall study findings and caveats: At doses 0.1 to 3.0 mg/kg, CD4+ and CD8+ clones expanded.

Patients were ruled out by autoimmune disease history or systemic immunosuppression. On this clone: Its target is unknown.

The table came from immunoSEQ multiplex PCR; TCRdb's copy has only in-frame clones and leaves some out. The data show 100,000 to 150,000 clones, 90% seen once. The sample consisted of CD4+ or CD8+ T cells sorted from blood, taken in a trial of the OX40 agonist ivuxolimab. The origin of this receptor is an adult with an advanced solid tumor such as melanoma, head and neck, liver or kidney cancer.

CDR3 DNA: TGCAGCGTTGAATATGGCAGTAAATGGACAGATACGCAGTATTTT. This sequence encodes CSVEYGSKWTDTQYF. V and J are TRBV29-1 and TRBJ2-3; no definite D call. V was trimmed by 2 bases and J by 3 bases, leaving 15 bases between them. The CDR3 runs to 15 residues. CDR1 and CDR2 (germline): SQVTM, ANQGSEA.